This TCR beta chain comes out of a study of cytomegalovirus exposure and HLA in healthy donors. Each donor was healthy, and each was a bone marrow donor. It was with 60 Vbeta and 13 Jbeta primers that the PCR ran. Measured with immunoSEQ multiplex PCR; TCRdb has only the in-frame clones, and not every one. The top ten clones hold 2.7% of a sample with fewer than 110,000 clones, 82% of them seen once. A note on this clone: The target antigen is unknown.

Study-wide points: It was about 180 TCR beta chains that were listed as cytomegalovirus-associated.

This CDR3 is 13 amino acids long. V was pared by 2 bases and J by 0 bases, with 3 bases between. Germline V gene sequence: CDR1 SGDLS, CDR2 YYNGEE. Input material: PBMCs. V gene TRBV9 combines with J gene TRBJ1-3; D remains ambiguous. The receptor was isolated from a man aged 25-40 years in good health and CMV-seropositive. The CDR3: CASSVLSGNTIYF. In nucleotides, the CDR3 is TGTGCCAGCAGCGTCCTCTCTGGAAACACCATATATTTT.